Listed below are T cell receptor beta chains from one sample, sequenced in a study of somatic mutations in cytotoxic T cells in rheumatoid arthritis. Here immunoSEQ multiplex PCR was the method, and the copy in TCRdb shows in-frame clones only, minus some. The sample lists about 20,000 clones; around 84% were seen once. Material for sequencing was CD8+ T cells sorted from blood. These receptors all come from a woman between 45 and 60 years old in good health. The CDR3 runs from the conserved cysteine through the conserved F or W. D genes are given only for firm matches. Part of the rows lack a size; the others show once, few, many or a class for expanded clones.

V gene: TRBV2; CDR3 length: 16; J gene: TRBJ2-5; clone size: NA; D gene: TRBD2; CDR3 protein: CASSEMGGTLQETQYF; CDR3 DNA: TGTGCCAGCAGTGAGATGGGGGGGACTCTACAAGAGACCCAGTACTTC
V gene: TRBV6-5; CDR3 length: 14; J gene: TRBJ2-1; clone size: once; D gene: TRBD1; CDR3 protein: CASTPGQGIHEQFF; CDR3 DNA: TGTGCCAGCACCCCGGGACAGGGAATCCATGAGCAGTTCTTC
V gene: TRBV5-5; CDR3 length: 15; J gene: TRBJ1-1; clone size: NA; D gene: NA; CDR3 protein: CASSLRGTLNTEAFF; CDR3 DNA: TGTGCCAGCAGCTTGCGGGGTACGCTGAACACTGAAGCTTTCTTT
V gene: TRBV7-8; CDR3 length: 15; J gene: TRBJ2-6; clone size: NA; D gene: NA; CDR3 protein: CASSLVASGANVLTF; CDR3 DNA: TGTGCCAGCAGCCTAGTGGCCTCTGGGGCCAACGTCCTGACTTTC
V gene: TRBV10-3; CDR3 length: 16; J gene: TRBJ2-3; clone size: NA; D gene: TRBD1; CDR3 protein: CAISDGQGVGTDTQYF; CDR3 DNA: TGTGCCATCAGTGATGGACAGGGAGTGGGCACAGATACGCAGTATTTT
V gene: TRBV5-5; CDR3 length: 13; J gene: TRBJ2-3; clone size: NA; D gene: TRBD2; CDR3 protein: CASLLAGTDTQYF; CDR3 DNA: TGTGCCAGCCTACTAGCGGGCACAGATACGCAGTATTTT
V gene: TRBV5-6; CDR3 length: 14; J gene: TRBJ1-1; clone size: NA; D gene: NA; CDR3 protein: CASSLEGLNTEAFF; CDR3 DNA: TGTGCCAGCAGCTTGGAGGGGCTGAACACTGAAGCTTTCTTT
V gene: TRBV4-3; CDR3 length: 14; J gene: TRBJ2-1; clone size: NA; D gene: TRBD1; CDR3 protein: CASSQDTGDNEQFF; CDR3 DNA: TGCGCCAGCAGCCAAGATACAGGGGACAATGAGCAGTTCTTC
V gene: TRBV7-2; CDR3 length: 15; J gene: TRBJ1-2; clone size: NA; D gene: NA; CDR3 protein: CASSLGQGGNYGYTF; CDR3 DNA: TGTGCCAGCAGCTTAGGGCAGGGAGGGAACTATGGCTACACCTTC
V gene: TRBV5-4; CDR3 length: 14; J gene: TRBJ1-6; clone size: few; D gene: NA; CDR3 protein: CASSLEESNSPLHF; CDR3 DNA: TGTGCCAGCAGCTTGGAGGAATCAAATTCACCCCTCCACTTT
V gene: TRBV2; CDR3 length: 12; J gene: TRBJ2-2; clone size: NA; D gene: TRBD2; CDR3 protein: CAWRGVEGELFF; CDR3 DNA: TGTGCCTGGCGGGGGGTAGAGGGGGAGCTGTTTTTT
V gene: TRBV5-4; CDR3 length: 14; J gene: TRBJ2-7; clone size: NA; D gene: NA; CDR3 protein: CASSLSDLRGEQYF; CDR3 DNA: TGTGCCAGCAGCTTATCGGACCTTCGAGGCGAGCAGTACTTC
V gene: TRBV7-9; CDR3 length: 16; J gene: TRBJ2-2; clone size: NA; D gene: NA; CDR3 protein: CASSLFVTYNTGELFF; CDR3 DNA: TGTGCCAGCAGCTTATTCGTGACCTACAACACCGGGGAGCTGTTTTTT
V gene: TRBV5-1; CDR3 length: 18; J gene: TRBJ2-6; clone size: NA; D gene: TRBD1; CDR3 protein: CASSSTGGLLSGANVLTF; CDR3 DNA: TGCGCCAGCAGCTCTACAGGGGGTCTTTTATCTGGGGCCAACGTCCTGACTTTC
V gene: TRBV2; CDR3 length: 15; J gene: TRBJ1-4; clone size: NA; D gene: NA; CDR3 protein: CASSEAPGYVEKLFF; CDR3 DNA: TGTGCCAGCAGTGAAGCCCCAGGGTACGTTGAAAAACTGTTTTTT
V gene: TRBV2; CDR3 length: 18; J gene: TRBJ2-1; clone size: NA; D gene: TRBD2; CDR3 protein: CASSEGYETSEGYNEQFF; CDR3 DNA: TGTGCCAGCAGTGAAGGCTACGAGACTAGCGAAGGCTACAATGAGCAGTTCTTC
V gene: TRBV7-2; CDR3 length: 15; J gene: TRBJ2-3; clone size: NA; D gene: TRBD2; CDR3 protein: CASSLTSGGMDTQYF; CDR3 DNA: TGTGCCAGCAGCCTGACTAGCGGGGGGATGGATACGCAGTATTTT
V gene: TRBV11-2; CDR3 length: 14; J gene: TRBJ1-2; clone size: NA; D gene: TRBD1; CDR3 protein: CASSLQSGGYGYTF; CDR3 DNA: TGTGCCAGCAGCTTACAGTCAGGGGGCTATGGCTACACCTTC
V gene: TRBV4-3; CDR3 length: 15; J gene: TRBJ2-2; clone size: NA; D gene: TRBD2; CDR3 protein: CASSQELGGAGELFF; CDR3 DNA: TGCGCCAGCAGCCAAGAACTGGGGGGGGCCGGGGAGCTGTTTTTT
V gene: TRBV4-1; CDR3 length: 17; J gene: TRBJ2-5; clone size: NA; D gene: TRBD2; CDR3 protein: CASSQVPAGGMEETQYF; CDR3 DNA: TGCGCCAGCAGCCAAGTTCCGGCGGGGGGAATGGAGGAGACCCAGTACTTC
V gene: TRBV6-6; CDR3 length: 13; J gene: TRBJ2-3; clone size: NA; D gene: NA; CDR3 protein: CASGIYSTDTQYF; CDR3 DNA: TGTGCCAGCGGAATCTATAGCACAGATACGCAGTATTTT
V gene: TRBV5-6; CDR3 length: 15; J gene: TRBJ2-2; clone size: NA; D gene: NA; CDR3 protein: CASSLGTAGTGELFF; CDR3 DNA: TGTGCCAGCAGCTTGGGGACAGCAGGCACCGGGGAGCTGTTTTTT
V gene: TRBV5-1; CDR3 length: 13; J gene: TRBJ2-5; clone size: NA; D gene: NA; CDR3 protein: CASSLTAQETQYF; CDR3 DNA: TGCGCCAGCAGCTTGACAGCGCAAGAGACCCAGTACTTC
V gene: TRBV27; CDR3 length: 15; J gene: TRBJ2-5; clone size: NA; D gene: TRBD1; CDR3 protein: CASRQATGGKETQYF; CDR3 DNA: TGTGCCAGCAGGCAGGCGACAGGGGGCAAGGAGACCCAGTACTTC
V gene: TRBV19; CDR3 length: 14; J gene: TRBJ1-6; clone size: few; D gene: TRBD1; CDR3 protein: CASTPGQGNSPLHF; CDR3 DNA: TGTGCCAGTACCCCGGGACAGGGGAATTCACCCCTCCACTTT
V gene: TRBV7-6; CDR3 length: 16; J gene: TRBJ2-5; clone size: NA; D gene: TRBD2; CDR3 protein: CASRESGGASRETQYF; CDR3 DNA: TGTGCCAGCAGAGAAAGCGGGGGGGCCTCTCGGGAGACCCAGTACTTC
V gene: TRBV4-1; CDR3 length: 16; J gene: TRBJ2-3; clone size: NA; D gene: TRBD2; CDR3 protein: CASSQASGGGVDTQYF; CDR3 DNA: TGCGCCAGCAGCCAAGCTAGCGGGGGGGGAGTAGATACGCAGTATTTT